The source of this T cell receptor delta chain is a study of gamma-delta T cells after stem cell transplantation. There are 24 residues in the CDR3. Trimming cost V 4 bases and J 0 bases, with 31 bases left between them. Germline-derived CDR1 and CDR2 are TSWWSYY and QGS. This clone came up a few times. TCRdb reanalysed the RT-PCR reads via CATT. The table includes around 13,000 delta-chain clones, roughly 29% detected once. The chain carries TRDV1 and TRDJ3, with D possibly being TRDD3 (6 bases). The TCR sequence derives from a human donor. It is not recorded whose cells these are; they may come from a transplant donor. The sequenced sample was gamma-delta T cells. CDR3 in DNA: TGTGCTCTTGGGGGGCCGGGGCTTCCAAAACTTGGGGGGCTTCACTCCTGGGACACCCGACAGATGTTTTTC. Its translation: CALGGPGLPKLGGLHSWDTRQMFF.